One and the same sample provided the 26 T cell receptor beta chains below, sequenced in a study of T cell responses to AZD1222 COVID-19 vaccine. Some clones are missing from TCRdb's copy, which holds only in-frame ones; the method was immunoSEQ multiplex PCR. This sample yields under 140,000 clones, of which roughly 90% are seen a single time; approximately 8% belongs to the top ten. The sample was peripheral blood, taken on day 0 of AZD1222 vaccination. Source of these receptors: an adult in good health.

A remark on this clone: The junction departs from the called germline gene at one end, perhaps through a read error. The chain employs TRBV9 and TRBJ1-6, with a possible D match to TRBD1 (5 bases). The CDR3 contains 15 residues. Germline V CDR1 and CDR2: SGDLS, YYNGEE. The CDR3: CASSQGPGGDSPLHF. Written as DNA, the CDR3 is TGTGCCAGCAGCCAAGGGCCGGGGGGAGATTCTCCCCTCCACTTT.

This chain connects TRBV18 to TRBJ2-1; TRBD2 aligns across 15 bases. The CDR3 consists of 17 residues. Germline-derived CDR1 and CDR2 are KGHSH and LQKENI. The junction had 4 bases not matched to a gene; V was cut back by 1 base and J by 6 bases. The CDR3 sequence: CASSPQGLAGGGNEQFF. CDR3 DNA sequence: TGTGCCAGCTCACCACAGGGACTAGCGGGGGGTGGCAATGAGCAGTTCTTC.

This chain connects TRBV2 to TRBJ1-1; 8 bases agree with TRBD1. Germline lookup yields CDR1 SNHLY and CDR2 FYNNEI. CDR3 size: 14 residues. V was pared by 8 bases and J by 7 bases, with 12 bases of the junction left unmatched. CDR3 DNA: TGTGCCAGCTATCAGGGACAGGAGTTCGTTGAAGCTTTCTTT. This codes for CASYQGQEFVEAFF. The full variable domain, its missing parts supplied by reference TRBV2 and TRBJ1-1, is EPEVTQTPSHQVTQMGQEVILRCVPISNHLYFYWYRQILGQKVEFLVSFYNNEISEKSEIFDDQFSVERPDGSNFTLKIRSTKLEDSAMYFCASYQGQEFVEAFFGQGTRLTVV.

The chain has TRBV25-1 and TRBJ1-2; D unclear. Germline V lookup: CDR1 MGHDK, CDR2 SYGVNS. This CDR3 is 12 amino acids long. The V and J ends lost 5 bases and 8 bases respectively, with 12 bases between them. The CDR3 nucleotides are TGTGCCAGCAGTACGGCGTCCCGGGGCTACACCTTC. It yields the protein CASSTASRGYTF.

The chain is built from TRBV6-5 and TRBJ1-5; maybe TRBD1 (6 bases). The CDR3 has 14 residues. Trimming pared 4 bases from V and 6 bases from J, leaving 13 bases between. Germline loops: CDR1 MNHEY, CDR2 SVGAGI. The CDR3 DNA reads TGTGCCAGCAGTTGGGGAGGGGGGGCTCAGCCCCAGCATTTT. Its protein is CASSWGGGAQPQHF.

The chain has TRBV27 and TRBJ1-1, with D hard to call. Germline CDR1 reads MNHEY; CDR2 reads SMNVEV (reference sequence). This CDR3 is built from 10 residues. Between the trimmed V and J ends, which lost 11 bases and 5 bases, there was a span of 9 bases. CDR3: CAGGWTEAFF. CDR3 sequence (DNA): TGTGCCGGCGGTTGGACTGAAGCTTTCTTT.

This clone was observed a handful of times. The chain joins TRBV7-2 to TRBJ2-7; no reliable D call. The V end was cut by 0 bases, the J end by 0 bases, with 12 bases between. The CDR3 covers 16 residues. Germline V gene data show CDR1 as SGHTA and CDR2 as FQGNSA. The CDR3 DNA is TGTGCCAGCAGCTTAGCCTGGGCAGTCAGCTCCTACGAGCAGTACTTC. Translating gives CASSLAWAVSSYEQYF.

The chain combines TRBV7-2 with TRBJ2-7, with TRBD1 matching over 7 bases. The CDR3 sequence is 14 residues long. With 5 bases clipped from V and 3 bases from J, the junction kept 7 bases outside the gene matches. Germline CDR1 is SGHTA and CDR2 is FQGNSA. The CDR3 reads CASSHRDRYYEQYF. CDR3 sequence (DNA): TGTGCCAGCAGCCACCGGGACAGATACTACGAGCAGTACTTC.

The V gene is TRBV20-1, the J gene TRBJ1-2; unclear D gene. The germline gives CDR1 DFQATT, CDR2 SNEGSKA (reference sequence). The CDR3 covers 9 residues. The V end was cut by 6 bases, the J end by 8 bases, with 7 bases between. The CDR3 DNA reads TGCAGTGCACCCGCCGGCTACACCTTC. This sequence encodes CSAPAGYTF.

CDR3 amino acids: CASSFGPGGSSYEQYF. Written as DNA, the CDR3 is TGTGCCAGCAGTTTCGGTCCGGGGGGGAGCTCCTACGAGCAGTACTTC. V gene TRBV27 combines with J gene TRBJ2-7; the match to TRBD2 covers 8 bases. Trimming removed 3 bases from V and 0 bases from J; junction bases left unmatched: 7. This CDR3 comprises 16 residues. Germline-derived CDR1 and CDR2 are MNHEY and SMNVEV (reference sequence).

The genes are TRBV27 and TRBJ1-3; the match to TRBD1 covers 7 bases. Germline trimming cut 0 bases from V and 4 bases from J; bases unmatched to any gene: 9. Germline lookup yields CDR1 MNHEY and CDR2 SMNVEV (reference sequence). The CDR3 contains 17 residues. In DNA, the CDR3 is TGTGCCAGCAGTTTATCGATCACGACAGGGAGAGGAAACACCATATATTTT. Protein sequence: CASSLSITTGRGNTIYF.

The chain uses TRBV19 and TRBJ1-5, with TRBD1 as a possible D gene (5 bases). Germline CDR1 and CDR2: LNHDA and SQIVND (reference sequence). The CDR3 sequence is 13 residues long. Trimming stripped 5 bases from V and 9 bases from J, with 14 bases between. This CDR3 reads CASSLQGSPPQHF. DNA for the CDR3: TGTGCCAGTAGTTTGCAGGGTAGTCCGCCCCAGCATTTT.

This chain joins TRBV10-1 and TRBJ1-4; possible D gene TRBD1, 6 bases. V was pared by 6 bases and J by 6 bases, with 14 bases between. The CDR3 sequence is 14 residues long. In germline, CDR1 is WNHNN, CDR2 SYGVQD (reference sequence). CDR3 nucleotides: TGCGCCAGCAGCGAGCCGGGGGGCGATGAAAAACTGTTTTTT. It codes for CASSEPGGDEKLFF.

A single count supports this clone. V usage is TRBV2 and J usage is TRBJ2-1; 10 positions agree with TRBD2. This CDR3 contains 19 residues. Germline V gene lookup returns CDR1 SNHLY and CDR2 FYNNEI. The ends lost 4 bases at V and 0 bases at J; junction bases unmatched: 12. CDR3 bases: TGTGCCAGCAGTGGCGACCTTGGTAGCGGGGGGAGCTCCTACAATGAGCAGTTCTTC. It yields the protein CASSGDLGSGGSSYNEQFF. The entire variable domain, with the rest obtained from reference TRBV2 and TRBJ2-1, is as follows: EPEVTQTPSHQVTQMGQEVILRCVPISNHLYFYWYRQILGQKVEFLVSFYNNEISEKSEIFDDQFSVERPDGSNFTLKIRSTKLEDSAMYFCASSGDLGSGGSSYNEQFFGPGTRLTVL.

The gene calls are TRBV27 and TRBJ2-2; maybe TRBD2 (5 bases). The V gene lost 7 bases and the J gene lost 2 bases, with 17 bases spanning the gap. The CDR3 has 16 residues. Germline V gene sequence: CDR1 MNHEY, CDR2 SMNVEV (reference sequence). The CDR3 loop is CASISLASRNTGELFF. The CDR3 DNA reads TGTGCCAGCATTAGTCTTGCTAGCCGAAACACCGGGGAGCTGTTTTTT.

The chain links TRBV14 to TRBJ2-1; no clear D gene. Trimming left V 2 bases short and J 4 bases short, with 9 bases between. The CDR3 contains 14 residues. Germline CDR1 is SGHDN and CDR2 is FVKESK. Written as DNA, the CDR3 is TGTGCCAGCAGCCAATTTCGGCGATACAATGAGCAGTTCTTC. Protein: CASSQFRRYNEQFF.

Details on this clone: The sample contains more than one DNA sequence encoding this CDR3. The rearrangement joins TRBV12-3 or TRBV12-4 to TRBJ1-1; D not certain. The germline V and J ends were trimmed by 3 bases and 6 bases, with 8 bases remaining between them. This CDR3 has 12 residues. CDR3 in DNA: TGTGCCAGCAGTTTTAGAGGCGCTGAAGCTTTCTTT. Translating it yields CASSFRGAEAFF.

The CDR3 reads CASSQAGGDYGYTF. CDR3 DNA sequence: TGCGCCAGCAGCCAAGCAGGGGGGGACTATGGCTACACCTTC. J is TRBJ1-2 and V is TRBV4-1; the match to TRBD1 covers 7 bases. In germline, CDR1 is MGHRA, CDR2 YSYEKL. CDR3 length: 14 residues. Germline trimming cut 1 base from V and 3 bases from J; bases unmatched to any gene: 2.

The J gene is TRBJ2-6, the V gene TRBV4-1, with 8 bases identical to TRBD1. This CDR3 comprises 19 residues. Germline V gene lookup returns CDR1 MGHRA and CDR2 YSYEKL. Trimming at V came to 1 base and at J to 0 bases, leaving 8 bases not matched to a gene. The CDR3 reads CASSQVARTGLSGANVLTF. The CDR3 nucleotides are TGCGCCAGCAGCCAAGTTGCTAGGACAGGGCTCTCTGGGGCCAACGTCCTGACTTTC.

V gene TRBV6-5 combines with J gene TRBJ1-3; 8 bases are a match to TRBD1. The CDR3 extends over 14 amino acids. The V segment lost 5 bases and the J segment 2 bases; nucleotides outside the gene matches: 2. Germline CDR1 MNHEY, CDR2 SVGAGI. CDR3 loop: CASSRQGPGNTIYF. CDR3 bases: TGTGCCAGCAGTAGACAGGGGCCTGGAAACACCATATATTTT.

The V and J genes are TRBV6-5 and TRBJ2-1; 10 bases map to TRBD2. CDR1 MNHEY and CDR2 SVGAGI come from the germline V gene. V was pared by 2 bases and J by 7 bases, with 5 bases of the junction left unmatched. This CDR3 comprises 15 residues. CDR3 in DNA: TGTGCCAGCAGTTACGGGCTAGCGGGGGATAATGAGCAGTTCTTC. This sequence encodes CASSYGLAGDNEQFF.

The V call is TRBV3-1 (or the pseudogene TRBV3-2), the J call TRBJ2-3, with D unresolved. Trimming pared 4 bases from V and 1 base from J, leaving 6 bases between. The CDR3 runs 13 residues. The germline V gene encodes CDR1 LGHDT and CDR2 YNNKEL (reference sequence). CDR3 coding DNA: TGTGCCAGCAGCCTACTACGCACAGATACGCAGTATTTT. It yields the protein CASSLLRTDTQYF.

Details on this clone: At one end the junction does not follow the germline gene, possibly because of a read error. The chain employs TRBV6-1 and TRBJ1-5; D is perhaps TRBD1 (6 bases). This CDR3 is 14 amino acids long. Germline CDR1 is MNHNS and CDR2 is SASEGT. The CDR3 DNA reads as TGTGCCAGCAGTGAGGGCCCAGGGGATCAGTCCCAGCATTTT. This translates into CASSEGPGDQSQHF.

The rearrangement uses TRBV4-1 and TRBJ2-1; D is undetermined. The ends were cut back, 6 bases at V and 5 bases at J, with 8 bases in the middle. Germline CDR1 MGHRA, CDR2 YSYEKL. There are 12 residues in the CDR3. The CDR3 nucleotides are TGCGCCAGCAGGGGAAGTCACAATGAGCAGTTCTTC. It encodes CASRGSHNEQFF.

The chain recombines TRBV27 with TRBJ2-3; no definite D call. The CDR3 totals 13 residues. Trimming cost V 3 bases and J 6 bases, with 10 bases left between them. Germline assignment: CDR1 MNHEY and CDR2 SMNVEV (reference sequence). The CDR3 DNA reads TGTGCCAGCAGTTTGACGCTCAGGGATACGCAGTATTTT. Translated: CASSLTLRDTQYF.

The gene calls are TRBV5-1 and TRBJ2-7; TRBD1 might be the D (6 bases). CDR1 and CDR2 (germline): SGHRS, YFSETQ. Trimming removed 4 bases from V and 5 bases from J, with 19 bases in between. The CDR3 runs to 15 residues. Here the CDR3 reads CASSDGQPLQDEQYF. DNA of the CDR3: TGCGCCAGCAGCGATGGACAGCCGCTTCAAGACGAGCAGTACTTC.